A selection of T cell receptor beta chains follows, all from one sample in a study of blood T cell repertoires in COVID-19. This table comes from immunoSEQ multiplex PCR, and its TCRdb copy is limited to in-frame clones, with some not included. The table lists about 290,000 clones, 89% of them singletons. The material sequenced was peripheral blood. These TCRs come from a woman in her thirties or forties who had recovered from COVID-19. Both conserved end residues are part of each CDR3. D genes are given only for firm matches. The size of a clone is reported for some rows only, either as once, few or many, or as a class for expanded clones.

TGTGCCAGTAGTCCCGAGGGGACAGGAACCTACGAGCAGTACTTC	CASSPEGTGTYEQYF	TRBV19	TRBJ2-7	NA	TRBD1
TGTGCCAGCAGCGCGCCCCCCAGGGCATTCCCAGAGTACTTC	CASSAPPRAFPEYF	TRBV9	TRBJ2-5	NA	NA
TGTGCCAGCAGCAGGCAGGGGATGGGTGAAAAACTGTTTTTT	CASSRQGMGEKLFF	TRBV28	TRBJ1-4	NA	NA
TGTGCCAGCAGCCCGACATGGGCCTCCTACGAGCAGTACTTC	CASSPTWASYEQYF	TRBV27	TRBJ2-7	NA	NA
TGTGCCAGCAGTGAAGCGCTTCAAGGGGGACAGGGGCCGTTGGATGGCTACACCTTC	CASSEALQGGQGPLDGYTF	TRBV2	TRBJ1-2	NA	TRBD1
TGTGCCACCCGGTCGGCTAGCGGGCCCACCGGGGAGCTGTTTTTT	CATRSASGPTGELFF	TRBV15	TRBJ2-2	NA	TRBD2
TGTGCCAGCACCTCCGGGACATCCGGGGCCAACGTCCTGACTTTC	CASTSGTSGANVLTF	TRBV7-6	TRBJ2-6	once	NA
TGTGCCAGCACCCACACGATTAGCGGGAAGGCCAGGCGCGATGAGCAGTTCTTC	CASTHTISGKARRDEQFF	TRBV7-9	TRBJ2-1	NA	TRBD2
TGTGCCAGCTCACCGGGACAGGGGATGAACACTGAAGCTTTCTTT	CASSPGQGMNTEAFF	TRBV18	TRBJ1-1	NA	TRBD1
TGTGCCAGCAAAGGAAGGACTAGCGCCCACGAGCAGTACTTC	CASKGRTSAHEQYF	TRBV28	TRBJ2-7	NA	TRBD2
TGTGCCAGCCGGGGGAGCTCTGGAAACACCATATATTTT	CASRGSSGNTIYF	TRBV28	TRBJ1-3	NA	NA
TGTGCCACCAATTCACAGGGGGCTAGGAATGAGCAGTTCTTC	CATNSQGARNEQFF	TRBV15	TRBJ2-1	NA	TRBD1
TGTGCCATCAGTGAGAGGCAGGTCTCTGGAAACACCATATATTTT	CAISERQVSGNTIYF	TRBV10-3	TRBJ1-3	NA	NA
TGCGCCAGCAGCTTCGACTGGGGGGTTACCGGGGAGCTGTTTTTT	CASSFDWGVTGELFF	TRBV5-1	TRBJ2-2	NA	NA
TGTGCCAGCAGCTTAGTCACTAGCGGGACCTACGAGCAGTACTTC	CASSLVTSGTYEQYF	TRBV7-2	TRBJ2-7	NA	TRBD2
TGCAGTGCTAACAGGGGAGGTGAAGCTTTCTTT	CSANRGGEAFF	TRBV20-1	TRBJ1-1	NA	TRBD1
TGCAGCGTCCGTCAGGTCGGCACTGAAGCTTTCTTT	CSVRQVGTEAFF	TRBV29-1	TRBJ1-1	NA	NA
TGCGCCAGCAGCCAAGGGTCGGGGGGCAATCAGCCCCAGCATTTT	CASSQGSGGNQPQHF	TRBV4-1	TRBJ1-5	NA	NA
TGTGCCAGCAGTGTTAGGAGGGCACAGGGGGCCACCTATGGCTACACCTTC	CASSVRRAQGATYGYTF	TRBV6-1	TRBJ1-2	NA	TRBD1
TGTGCCAGCAGCTACCGCCAGGGCCAAAAACTGTTTTTT	CASSYRQGQKLFF	TRBV11-2	TRBJ1-4	NA	NA
TGTGCCAGCAGTTACGGGCCAGGGGAGTCCTATGGCTACACCTTC	CASSYGPGESYGYTF	TRBV6-5	TRBJ1-2	NA	NA
TGTGCCAGCAGCCAAGATCCCGGGAACACAGATACGCAGTATTTT	CASSQDPGNTDTQYF	TRBV14	TRBJ2-3	NA	NA
TGCGCCAGCAGCCTCGAGTCGGAGTTATGGTCACCCCTCCACTTT	CASSLESELWSPLHF	TRBV5-1	TRBJ1-6	NA	NA
TGTGCCAGTAGCCTAGGGGTCGCGGGAGGATCCCGGGGGCAGTACTTC	CASSLGVAGGSRGQYF	TRBV19	TRBJ2-7	once	TRBD2
TGCGCCAGCAGCCAGACTAGCGTGAACACCGGGGAGCTGTTTTTT	CASSQTSVNTGELFF	TRBV4-1	TRBJ2-2	NA	TRBD2
TGTGCCAGCAGCTCCCTTTTGGGGGGTGACACCGGGGAGCTGTTTTTT	CASSSLLGGDTGELFF	TRBV7-8	TRBJ2-2	NA	NA
TGTGCCAGCAGTTTAGGGACAGGGGTCCACGAGCAGTACTTC	CASSLGTGVHEQYF	TRBV27	TRBJ2-7	NA	TRBD1
TGTGCCATCAGTGAGCGGGGACTAGCGGGAGTCACAGATACGCAGTATTTT	CAISERGLAGVTDTQYF	TRBV10-3	TRBJ2-3	NA	TRBD2
TGTGCCAGCAGCGTAGGTCAGGGGGACAATTCACCCCTCCACTTT	CASSVGQGDNSPLHF	TRBV9	TRBJ1-6	NA	TRBD1
TGTGCCACCAGTGATCAGACAGGGGCCAGGGGCTACACCTTC	CATSDQTGARGYTF	TRBV24-1	TRBJ1-2	NA	TRBD1
TGTGCCAGCACACCGGGACAGGGATTCGTCACCCTCCACTTT	CASTPGQGFVTLHF	TRBV28	TRBJ1-6	NA	TRBD1
TGTGCCTGGACCCCGGAGGCAGATTCCTACGAGCAGTACTTC	CAWTPEADSYEQYF	TRBV30	TRBJ2-7	NA	NA
TGCAGCGGCGACAGTGGCTACACCTTC	CSGDSGYTF	TRBV29-1	TRBJ1-2	NA	NA
TGCGCCAGCAGCCAAGATAGGCTAGCCCCCGAGCAGTACTTC	CASSQDRLAPEQYF	TRBV4-1	TRBJ2-7	NA	NA
TGTGCCATCTCGGAAAGGACAGGACAGAACACTGAAGCTTTCTTT	CAISERTGQNTEAFF	TRBV10-3	TRBJ1-1	NA	TRBD1
TGTGCCAGCAGCCGAGCCGGGGTAGCGGGGACCGGGGAGCTGTTTTTT	CASSRAGVAGTGELFF	TRBV5-5	TRBJ2-2	NA	TRBD2
TGCAGCGTTGAGTGGCGGGAGTCTAACTATGGCTACACCTTC	CSVEWRESNYGYTF	TRBV29-1	TRBJ1-2	NA	NA
TGTGCCAGCAGTTCCACTCCAGCTAGGACTGAAGCTTTCTTT	CASSSTPARTEAFF	TRBV27	TRBJ1-1	NA	NA
TGTGCCTGCGAGGGGGGAGGGGGAAGGACTGAAGCTTTCTTT	CACEGGGGRTEAFF	TRBV30	TRBJ1-1	NA	NA
TGTGCCAGCAGTTTAGGGACAGGTGAAAAACTGTTTTTT	CASSLGTGEKLFF	TRBV27	TRBJ1-4	once	TRBD1
TGTGCCAGCAGCCTAAACCGAGTGGGGCTAGCGGGAGTTTCAGATACGCAGTATTTT	CASSLNRVGLAGVSDTQYF	TRBV7-9	TRBJ2-3	NA	TRBD2
TGCAGCGTACAGGGGGAGTTTATCTACAATGAGCAGTTCTTC	CSVQGEFIYNEQFF	TRBV29-1	TRBJ2-1	NA	TRBD1
TGTGCCAGCAGTTCCGACAGGGCCCAGCCCCAGCATTTT	CASSSDRAQPQHF	TRBV12-3/TRBV12-4	TRBJ1-5	NA	TRBD1
TGTGCCTGGAGTGTTGGAGGGACCGGAGGAAACACCATATATTTT	CAWSVGGTGGNTIYF	TRBV30	TRBJ1-3	NA	NA
TGTGCCATCAGTGAGTCGACTTGGGCTAGCGGCACAGATACGCAGTATTTT	CAISESTWASGTDTQYF	TRBV10-3	TRBJ2-3	NA	NA
TGCGCCAGCAGCCCTGGACTAGCGGGAGTCACAGATACGCAGTATTTT	CASSPGLAGVTDTQYF	TRBV4-1	TRBJ2-3	NA	TRBD2
TGTGCCATCAGCGCTGAGGAGCGGGGGGATACGCAGTATTTT	CAISAEERGDTQYF	TRBV10-3	TRBJ2-3	NA	TRBD2
TGTGCCAGCAGTGGGGACAATTATAGCAATCAGCCCCAGCATTTT	CASSGDNYSNQPQHF	TRBV2	TRBJ1-5	NA	NA
TGTGCCAGCAGCCAAGATGGAGGCAGGGGGACGAGGGAGCAGTACTTC	CASSQDGGRGTREQYF	TRBV3-1/TRBV3-2	TRBJ2-7	NA	TRBD1
TGTGCCAGCAGCCAAGAAAGCAGGACAGGAACTAATGAGCAGTTCTTC	CASSQESRTGTNEQFF	TRBV3-1/TRBV3-2	TRBJ2-1	NA	TRBD1
TGTGCCAGCAGTTTAAGGGGCGGCAGGGGGTACCAAGAGACCCAGTACTTC	CASSLRGGRGYQETQYF	TRBV27	TRBJ2-5	NA	TRBD1